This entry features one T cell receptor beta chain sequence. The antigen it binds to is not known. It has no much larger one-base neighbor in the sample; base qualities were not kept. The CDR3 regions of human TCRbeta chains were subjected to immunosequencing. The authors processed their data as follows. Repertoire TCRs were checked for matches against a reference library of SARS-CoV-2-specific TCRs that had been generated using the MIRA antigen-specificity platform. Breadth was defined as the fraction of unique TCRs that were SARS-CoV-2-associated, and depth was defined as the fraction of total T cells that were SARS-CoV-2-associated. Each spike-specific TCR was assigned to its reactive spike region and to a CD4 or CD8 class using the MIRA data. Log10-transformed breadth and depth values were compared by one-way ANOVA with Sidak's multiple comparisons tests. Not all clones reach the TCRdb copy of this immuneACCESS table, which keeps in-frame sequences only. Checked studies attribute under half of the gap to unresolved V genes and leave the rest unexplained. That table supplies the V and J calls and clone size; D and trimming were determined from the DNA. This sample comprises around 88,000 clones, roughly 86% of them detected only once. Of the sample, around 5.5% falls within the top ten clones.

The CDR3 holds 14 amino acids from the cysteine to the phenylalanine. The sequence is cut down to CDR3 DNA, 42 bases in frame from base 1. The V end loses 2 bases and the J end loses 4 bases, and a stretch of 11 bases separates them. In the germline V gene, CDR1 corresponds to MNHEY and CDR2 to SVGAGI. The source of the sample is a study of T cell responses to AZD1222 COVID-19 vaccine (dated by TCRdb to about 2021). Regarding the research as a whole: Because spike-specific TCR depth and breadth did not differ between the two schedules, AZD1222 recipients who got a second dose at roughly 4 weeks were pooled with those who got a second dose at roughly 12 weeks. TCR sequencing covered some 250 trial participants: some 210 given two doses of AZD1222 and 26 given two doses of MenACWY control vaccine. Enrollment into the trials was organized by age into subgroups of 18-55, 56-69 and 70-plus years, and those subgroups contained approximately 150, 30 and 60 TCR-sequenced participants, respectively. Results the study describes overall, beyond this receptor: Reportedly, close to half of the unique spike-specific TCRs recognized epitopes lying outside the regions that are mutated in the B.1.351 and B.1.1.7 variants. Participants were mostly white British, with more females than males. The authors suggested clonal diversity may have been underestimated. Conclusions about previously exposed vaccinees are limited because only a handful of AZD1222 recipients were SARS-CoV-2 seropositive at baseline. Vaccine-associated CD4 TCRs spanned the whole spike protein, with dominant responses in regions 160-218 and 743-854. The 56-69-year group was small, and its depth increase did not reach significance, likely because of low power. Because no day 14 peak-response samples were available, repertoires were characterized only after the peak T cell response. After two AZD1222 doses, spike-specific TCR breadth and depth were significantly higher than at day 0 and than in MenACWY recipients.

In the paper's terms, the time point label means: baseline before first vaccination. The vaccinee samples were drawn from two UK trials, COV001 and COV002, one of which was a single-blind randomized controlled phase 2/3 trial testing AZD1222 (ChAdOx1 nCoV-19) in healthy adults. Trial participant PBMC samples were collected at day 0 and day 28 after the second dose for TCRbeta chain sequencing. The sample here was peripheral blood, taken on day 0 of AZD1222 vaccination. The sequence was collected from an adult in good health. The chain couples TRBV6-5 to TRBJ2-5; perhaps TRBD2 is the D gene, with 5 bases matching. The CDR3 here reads CASSYREYGETQYF. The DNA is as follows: TGTGCCAGCAGTTACAGGGAGTATGGAGAGACCCAGTACTTC.